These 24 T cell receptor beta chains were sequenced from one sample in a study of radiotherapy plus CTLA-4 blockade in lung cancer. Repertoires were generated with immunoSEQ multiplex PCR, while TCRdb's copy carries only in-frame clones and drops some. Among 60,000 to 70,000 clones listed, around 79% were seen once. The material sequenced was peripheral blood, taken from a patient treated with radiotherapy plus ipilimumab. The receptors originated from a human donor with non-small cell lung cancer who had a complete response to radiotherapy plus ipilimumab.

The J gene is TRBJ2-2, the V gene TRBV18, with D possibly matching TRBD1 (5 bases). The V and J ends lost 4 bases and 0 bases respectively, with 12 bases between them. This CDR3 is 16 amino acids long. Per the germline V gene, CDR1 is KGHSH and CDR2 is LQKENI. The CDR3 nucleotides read TGTGCCAGCTCACGGACATCTTCCGCGAACACCGGGGAGCTGTTTTTT. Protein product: CASSRTSSANTGELFF.

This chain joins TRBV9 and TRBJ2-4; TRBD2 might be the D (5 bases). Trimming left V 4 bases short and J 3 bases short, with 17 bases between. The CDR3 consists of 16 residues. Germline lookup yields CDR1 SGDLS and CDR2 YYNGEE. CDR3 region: CASSPFQQGSKNIQYF. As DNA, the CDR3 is TGTGCCAGCAGCCCCTTTCAGCAAGGGAGCAAAAACATTCAGTACTTC.

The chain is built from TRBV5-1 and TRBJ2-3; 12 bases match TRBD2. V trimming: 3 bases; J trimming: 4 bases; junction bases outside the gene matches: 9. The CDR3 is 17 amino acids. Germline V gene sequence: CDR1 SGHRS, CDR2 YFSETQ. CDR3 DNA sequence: TGCGCCAGCAGCTCAGAGGGGCGACTAGCGGGGGCAGATACGCAGTATTTT. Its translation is CASSSEGRLAGADTQYF.

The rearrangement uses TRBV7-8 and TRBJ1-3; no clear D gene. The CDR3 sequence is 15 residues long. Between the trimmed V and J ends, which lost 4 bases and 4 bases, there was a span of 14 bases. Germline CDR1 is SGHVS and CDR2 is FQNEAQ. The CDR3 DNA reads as TGTGCCAGCAGCTCAGCTGTCGTTCCCGGAAACACCATATATTTT. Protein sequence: CASSSAVVPGNTIYF.

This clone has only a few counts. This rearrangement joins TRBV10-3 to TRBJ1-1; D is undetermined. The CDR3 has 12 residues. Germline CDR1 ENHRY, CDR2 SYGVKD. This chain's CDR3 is CAIGEANTEAFF. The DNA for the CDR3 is TGTGCGATCGGTGAAGCTAACACTGAAGCTTTCTTT.

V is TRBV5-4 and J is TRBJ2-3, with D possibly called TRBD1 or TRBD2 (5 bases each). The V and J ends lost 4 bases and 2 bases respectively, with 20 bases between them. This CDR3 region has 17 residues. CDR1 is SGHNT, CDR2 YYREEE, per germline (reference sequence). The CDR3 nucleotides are TGTGCCAGCAGCGACTGGGACCAAGTCCCTTTCACAGATACGCAGTATTTT. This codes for CASSDWDQVPFTDTQYF.

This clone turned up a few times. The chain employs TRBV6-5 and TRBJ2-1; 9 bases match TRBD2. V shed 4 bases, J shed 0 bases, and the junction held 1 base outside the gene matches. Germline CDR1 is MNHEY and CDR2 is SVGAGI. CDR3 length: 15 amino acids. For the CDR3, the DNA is TGTGCCAGCAGTTTTAGCGGGAGCTCCTACAATGAGCAGTTCTTC. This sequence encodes CASSFSGSSYNEQFF.

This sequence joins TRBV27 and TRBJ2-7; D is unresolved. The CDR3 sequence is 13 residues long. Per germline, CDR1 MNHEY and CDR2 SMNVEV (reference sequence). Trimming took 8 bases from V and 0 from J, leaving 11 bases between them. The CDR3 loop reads CASGLEISYEQYF. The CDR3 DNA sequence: TGTGCCAGCGGGTTAGAAATCTCCTACGAGCAGTACTTC.

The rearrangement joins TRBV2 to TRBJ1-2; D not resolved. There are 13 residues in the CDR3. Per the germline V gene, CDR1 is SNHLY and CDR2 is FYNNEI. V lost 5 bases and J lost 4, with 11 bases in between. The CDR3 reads CASSIQVGYGYTF. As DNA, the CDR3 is TGTGCCAGCAGTATCCAGGTGGGCTATGGCTACACCTTC.

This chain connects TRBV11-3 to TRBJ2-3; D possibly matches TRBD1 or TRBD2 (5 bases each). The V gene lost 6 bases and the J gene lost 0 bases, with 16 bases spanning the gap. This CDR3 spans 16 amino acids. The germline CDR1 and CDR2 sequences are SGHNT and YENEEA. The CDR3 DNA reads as TGTGCCAGCAGGAAGAGAGGGCAGGGCAGCACAGATACGCAGTATTTT. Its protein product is CASRKRGQGSTDTQYF.

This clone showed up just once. CDR3: CASADGIGSYNEQFF. The CDR3 DNA is TGTGCCAGCGCAGACGGTATAGGATCCTACAATGAGCAGTTCTTC. V gene TRBV25-1 combines with J gene TRBJ2-1, with unresolved D. CDR1 MGHDK and CDR2 SYGVNS come from the germline V gene. The CDR3 runs to 15 residues. V was pared by 8 bases and J by 1 base, with 15 bases between.

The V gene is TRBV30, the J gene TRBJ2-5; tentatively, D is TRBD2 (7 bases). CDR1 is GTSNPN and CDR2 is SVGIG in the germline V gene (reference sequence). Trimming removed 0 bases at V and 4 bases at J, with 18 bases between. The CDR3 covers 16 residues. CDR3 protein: CAWSVLGGGVGETQYF. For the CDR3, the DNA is TGTGCCTGGAGTGTACTCGGAGGGGGGGTCGGAGAGACCCAGTACTTC.

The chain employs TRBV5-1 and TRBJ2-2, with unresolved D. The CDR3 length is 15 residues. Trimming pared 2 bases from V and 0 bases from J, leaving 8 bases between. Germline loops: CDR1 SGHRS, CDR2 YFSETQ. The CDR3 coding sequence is TGCGCCAGCAGCTTCGGGCAATCGAACACCGGGGAGCTGTTTTTT. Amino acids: CASSFGQSNTGELFF.

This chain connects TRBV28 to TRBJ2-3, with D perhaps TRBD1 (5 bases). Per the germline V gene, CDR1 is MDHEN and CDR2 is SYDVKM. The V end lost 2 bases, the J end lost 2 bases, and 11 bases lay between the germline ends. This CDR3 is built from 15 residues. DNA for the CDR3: TGTGCCAGCAGTTTAAGGGGCAGATACACAGATACGCAGTATTTT. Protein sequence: CASSLRGRYTDTQYF.

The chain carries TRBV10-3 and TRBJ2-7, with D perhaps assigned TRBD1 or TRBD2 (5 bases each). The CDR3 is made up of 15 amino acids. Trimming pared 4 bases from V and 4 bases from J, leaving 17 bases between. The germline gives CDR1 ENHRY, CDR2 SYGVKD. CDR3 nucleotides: TGTGCCATCAGTGGAGGGGCTGGTAAGGGTTACGAGCAGTACGTC. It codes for CAISGGAGKGYEQYV.

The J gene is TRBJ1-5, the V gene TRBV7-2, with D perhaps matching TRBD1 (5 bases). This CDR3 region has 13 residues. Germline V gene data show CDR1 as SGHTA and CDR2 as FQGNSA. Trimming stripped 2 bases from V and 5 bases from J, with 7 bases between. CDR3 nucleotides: TGTGCCAGCAGCTTAAGGGGAGATCAGCCCCAGCATTTT. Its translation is CASSLRGDQPQHF.

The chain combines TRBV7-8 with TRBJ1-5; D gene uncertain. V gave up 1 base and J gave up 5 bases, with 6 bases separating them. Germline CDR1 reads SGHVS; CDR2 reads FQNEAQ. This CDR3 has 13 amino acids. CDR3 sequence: CASSLERDQPQHF. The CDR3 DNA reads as TGTGCCAGCAGCTTAGAAAGAGATCAGCCCCAGCATTTT.

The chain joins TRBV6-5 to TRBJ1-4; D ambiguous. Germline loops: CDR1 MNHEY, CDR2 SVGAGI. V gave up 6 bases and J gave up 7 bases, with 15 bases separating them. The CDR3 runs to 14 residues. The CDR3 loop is CASREGSQGEKLFF. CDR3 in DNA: TGTGCCAGCAGAGAGGGCTCCCAAGGTGAAAAACTGTTTTTT.

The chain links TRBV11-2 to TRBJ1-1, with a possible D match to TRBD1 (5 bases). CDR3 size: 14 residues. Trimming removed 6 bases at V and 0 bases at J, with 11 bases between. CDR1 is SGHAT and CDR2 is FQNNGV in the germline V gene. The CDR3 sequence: CASRSGPLNTEAFF. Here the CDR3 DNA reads TGTGCCAGCAGATCGGGACCGCTGAACACTGAAGCTTTCTTT.

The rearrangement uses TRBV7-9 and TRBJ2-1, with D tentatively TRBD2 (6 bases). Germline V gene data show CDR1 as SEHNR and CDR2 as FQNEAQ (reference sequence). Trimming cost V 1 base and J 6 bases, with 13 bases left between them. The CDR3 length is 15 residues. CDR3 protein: CASSLGLDPSNEQFF. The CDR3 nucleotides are TGTGCCAGCAGCTTAGGACTAGATCCTTCCAATGAGCAGTTCTTC.

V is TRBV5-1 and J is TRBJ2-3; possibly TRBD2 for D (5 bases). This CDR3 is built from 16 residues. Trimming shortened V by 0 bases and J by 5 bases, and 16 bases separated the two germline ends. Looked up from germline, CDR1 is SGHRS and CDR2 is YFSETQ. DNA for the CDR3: TGCGCCAGCAGCTTGGTGACTACCGGAGCCGGAGATACGCAGTATTTT. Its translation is CASSLVTTGAGDTQYF.

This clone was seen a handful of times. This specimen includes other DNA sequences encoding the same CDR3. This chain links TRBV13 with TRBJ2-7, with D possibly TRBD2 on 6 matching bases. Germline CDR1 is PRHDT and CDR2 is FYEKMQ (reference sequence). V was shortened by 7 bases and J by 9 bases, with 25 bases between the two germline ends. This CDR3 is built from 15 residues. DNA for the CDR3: TGTGCCAGCAAAAGGTTCAGCGGCGGGGTGGAGGTGCAGTACTTC. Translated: CASKRFSGGVEVQYF.

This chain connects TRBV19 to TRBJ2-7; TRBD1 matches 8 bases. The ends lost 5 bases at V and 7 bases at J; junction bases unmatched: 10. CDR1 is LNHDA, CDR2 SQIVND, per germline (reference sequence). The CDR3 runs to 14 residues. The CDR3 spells CASSSRQGAREQYV. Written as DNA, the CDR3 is TGTGCCAGTAGTTCCCGTCAGGGGGCGCGGGAGCAGTACGTC.

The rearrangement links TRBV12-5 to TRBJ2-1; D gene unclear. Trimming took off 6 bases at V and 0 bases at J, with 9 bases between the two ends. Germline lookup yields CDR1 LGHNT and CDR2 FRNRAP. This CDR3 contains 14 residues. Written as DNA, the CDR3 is TGTGCTAGTGGCCGACCTAGCTCCTACAATGAGCAGTTCTTC. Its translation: CASGRPSSYNEQFF. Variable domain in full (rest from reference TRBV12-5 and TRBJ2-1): DARVTQTPRHKVTEMGQEVTMRCQPILGHNTVFWYRQTMMQGLELLAYFRNRAPLDDSGMPKDRFSAEMPDATLATLKIQPSEPRDSAVYFCASGRPSSYNEQFFGPGTRLTVL.